This T cell receptor (beta chain) was identified during a study of breast tumors, draining lymph nodes, adjacent tissues. Whole-study findings and limits: Findings are consistent with lymph node origin and intratumoral expansion of most tumor T cells. Compared with lymph nodes, tumors were less diverse; compared with nontumor tissue, more.

TCRdb re-derived calls from the multiplex PCR reads in MiXCR, one entry per CDR3 protein. This table holds 150,000 to 200,000 distinct CDR3 sequences, about 30% found once. For this clonotype: Its antigen is currently unknown.

The lymph nodes were axillary draining lymph nodes from breast cancer patients. This TCR was recovered from a female donor with breast cancer. Some clones in this sample may be carry-over from other donors' samples. The source material was axillary lymph node tissue.

The CDR3 region has the DNA TGTGCCAGCACCAGGCGGACCTCTGGGGCCAACGTCCTGACTTTC. The encoded protein is CASTRRTSGANVLTF. This chain uses TRBV12-3 or TRBV12-4 with TRBJ2-6, with D unclear. The CDR3 loop spans 15 amino acids. V was shortened by 7 bases and J by 0 bases, with 10 bases between the two germline ends.